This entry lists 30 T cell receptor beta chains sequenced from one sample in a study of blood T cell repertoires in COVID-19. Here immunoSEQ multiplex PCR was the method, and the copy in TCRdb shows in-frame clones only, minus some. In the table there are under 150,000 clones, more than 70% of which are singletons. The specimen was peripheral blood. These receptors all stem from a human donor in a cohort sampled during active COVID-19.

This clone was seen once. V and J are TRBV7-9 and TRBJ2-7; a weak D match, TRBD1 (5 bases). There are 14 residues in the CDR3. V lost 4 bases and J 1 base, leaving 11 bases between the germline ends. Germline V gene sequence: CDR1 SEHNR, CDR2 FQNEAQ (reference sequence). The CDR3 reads CASSSTTVSYEQYF. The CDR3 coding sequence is TGTGCCAGCAGCTCAACGACAGTTTCCTACGAGCAGTACTTC.

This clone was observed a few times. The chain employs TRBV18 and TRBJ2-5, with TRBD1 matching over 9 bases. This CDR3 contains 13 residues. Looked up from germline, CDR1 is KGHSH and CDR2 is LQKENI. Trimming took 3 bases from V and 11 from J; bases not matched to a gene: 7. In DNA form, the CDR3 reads TGTGCCAGCTCACCGGACAGGGGAGGTGAACAGTACTTC. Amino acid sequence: CASSPDRGGEQYF. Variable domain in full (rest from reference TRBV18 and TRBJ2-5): NAGVMQNPRHLVRRRGQEARLRCSPMKGHSHVYWYRQLPEEGLKFMVYLQKENIIDESGMPKERFSAEFPKEGPSILRIQQVVRGDSAAYFCASSPDRGGEQYFGPGTRLLVL.

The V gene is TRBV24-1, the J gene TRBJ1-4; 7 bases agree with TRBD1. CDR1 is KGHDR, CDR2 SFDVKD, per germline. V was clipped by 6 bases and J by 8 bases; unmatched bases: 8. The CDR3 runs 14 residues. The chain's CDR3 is CATSPGQDHEKLFF. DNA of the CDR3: TGTGCCACCAGTCCCGGACAGGACCACGAAAAACTGTTTTTT.

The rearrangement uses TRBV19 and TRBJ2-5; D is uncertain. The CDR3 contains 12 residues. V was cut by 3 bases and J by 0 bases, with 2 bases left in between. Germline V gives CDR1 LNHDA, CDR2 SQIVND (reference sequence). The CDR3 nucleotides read TGTGCCAGTAGTATTAACCAAGAGACCCAGTACTTC. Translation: CASSINQETQYF.

The CDR3 loop reads CASRARTDTQYF. CDR3 bases: TGTGCCAGCAGGGCCCGCACAGATACGCAGTATTTT. The chain is built from TRBV12-3 or TRBV12-4 and TRBJ2-3, with D unresolved. Trimming left V 6 bases short and J 1 base short, with 5 bases between. The CDR3 runs 12 residues.

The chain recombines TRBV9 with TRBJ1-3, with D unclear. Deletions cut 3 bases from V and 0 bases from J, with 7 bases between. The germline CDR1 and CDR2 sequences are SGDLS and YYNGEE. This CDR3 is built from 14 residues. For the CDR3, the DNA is TGTGCCAGCAGCGGCGATGGCTCTGGAAACACCATATATTTT. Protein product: CASSGDGSGNTIYF. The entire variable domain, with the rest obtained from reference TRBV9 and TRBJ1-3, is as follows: DSGVTQTPKHLITATGQRVTLRCSPRSGDLSVYWYQQSLDQGLQFLIQYYNGEERAKGNILERFSAQQFPDLHSELNLSSLELGDSALYFCASSGDGSGNTIYFGEGSWLTVV.

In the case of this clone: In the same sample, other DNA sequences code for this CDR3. The CDR3 sequence: CASSLGTGGSLSGANVLTF. As DNA, the CDR3 is TGCGCCAGCAGCTTGGGAACAGGGGGCTCTCTCTCTGGGGCCAACGTCCTGACTTTC. V is TRBV5-1 and J is TRBJ2-6; 9 positions agree with TRBD1. CDR1 and CDR2 (germline): SGHRS, YFSETQ. Trimming cost V 0 bases and J 0 bases; bases outside gene matches: 7. This CDR3 spans 19 amino acids.

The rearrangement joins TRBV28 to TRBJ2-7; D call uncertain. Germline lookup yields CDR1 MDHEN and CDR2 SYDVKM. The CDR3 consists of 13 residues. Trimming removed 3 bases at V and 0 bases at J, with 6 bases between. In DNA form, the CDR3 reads TGTGCCAGCAGTTTCAGGCCCTCCTACGAGCAGTACTTC. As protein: CASSFRPSYEQYF. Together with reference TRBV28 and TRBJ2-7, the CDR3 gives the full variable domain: DVKVTQSSRYLVKRTGEKVFLECVQDMDHENMFWYRQDPGLGLRLIYFSYDVKMKEKGDIPEGYSVSREKKERFSLILESASTNQTSMYLCASSFRPSYEQYFGPGTRLTVT.

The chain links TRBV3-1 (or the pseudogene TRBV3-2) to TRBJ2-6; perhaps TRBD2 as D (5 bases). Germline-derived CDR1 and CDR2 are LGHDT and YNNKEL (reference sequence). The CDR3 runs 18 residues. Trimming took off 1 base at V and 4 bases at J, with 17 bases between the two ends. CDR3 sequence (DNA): TGTGCCAGCAGCCAAGGGCGGCAGGACTCTCTGGGGGCCAACGTCCTGACTTTC. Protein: CASSQGRQDSLGANVLTF.

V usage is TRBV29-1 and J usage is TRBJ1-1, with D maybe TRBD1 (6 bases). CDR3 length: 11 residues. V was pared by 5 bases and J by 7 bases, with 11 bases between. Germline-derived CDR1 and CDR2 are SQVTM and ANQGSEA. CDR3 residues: CSVRQASEAFF. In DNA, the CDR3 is TGCAGCGTTCGACAGGCTAGTGAAGCTTTCTTT.

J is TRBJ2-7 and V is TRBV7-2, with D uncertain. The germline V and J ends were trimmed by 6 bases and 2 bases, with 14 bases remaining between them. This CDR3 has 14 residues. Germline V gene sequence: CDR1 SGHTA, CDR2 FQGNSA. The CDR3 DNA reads TGTGCCAGCAGGAGTACAGCTGGAACCTACGAGCAGTACTTC. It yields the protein CASRSTAGTYEQYF.

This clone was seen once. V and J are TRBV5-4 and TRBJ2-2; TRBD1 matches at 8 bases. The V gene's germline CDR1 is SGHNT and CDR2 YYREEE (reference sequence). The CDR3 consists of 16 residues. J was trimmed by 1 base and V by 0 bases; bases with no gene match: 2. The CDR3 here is CASSLGGTGNTGELFF. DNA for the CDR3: TGTGCCAGCAGCTTGGGGGGGACAGGGAACACCGGGGAGCTGTTTTTT.

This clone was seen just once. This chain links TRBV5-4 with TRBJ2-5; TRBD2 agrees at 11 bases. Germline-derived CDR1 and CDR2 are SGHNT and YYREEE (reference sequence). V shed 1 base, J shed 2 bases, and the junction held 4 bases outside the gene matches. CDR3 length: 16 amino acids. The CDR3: CASSLSLAGGQETQYF. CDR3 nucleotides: TGTGCCAGCAGCTTGAGTTTAGCGGGGGGGCAAGAGACCCAGTACTTC. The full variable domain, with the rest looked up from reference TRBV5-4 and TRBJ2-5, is ETGVTQSPTHLIKTRGQQVTLRCSSQSGHNTVSWYQQALGQGPQFIFQYYREEENGRGNFPPRFSGLQFPNYSSELNVNALELDDSALYLCASSLSLAGGQETQYFGPGTRLLVL.

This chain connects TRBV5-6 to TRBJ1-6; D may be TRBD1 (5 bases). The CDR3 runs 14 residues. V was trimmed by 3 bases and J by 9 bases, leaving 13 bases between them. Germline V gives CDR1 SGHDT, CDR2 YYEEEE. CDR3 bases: TGTGCCAGCAGCTGGAACTCTGGGGCTTCACCCCTCCACTTT. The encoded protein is CASSWNSGASPLHF.

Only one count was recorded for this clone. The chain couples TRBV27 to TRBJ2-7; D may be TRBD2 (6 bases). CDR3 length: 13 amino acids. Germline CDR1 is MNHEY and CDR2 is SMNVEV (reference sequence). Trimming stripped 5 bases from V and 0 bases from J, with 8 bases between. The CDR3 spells CASSGGTSYEQYF. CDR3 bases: TGTGCCAGCAGTGGCGGGACCTCCTACGAGCAGTACTTC.

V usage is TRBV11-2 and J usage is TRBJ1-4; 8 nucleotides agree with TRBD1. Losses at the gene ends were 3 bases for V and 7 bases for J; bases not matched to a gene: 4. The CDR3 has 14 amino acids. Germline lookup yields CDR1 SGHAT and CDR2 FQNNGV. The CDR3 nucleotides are TGTGCCAGCAGCTTTTCAGGGGGCGGTGAAAAACTGTTTTTT. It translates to CASSFSGGGEKLFF.

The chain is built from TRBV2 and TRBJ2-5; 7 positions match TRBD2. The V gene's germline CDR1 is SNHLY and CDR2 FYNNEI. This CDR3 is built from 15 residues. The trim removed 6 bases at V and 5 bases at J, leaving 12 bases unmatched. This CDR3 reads CASSKEGRGKETQYF. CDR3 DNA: TGTGCCAGCAGCAAAGAGGGGCGGGGGAAGGAGACCCAGTACTTC.

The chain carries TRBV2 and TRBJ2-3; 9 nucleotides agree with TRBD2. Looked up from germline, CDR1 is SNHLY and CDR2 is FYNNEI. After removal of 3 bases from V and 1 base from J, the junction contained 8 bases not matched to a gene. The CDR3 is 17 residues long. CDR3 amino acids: CASSDGSSGGRTDTQYF. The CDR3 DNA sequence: TGTGCCAGCAGTGATGGGAGTAGCGGGGGTCGCACAGATACGCAGTATTTT.

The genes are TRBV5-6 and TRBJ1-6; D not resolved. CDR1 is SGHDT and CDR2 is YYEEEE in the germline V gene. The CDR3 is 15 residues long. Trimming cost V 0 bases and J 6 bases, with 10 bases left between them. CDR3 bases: TGTGCCAGCAGCTTGGCGAGCGGGAGTAATTCACCCCTCCACTTT. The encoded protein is CASSLASGSNSPLHF.

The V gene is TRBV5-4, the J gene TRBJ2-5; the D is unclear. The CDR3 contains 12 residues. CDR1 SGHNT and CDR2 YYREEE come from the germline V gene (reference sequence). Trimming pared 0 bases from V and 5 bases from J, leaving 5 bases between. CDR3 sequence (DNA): TGTGCCAGCAGCTTGGGCAGGGAGACCCAGTACTTC. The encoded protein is CASSLGRETQYF.

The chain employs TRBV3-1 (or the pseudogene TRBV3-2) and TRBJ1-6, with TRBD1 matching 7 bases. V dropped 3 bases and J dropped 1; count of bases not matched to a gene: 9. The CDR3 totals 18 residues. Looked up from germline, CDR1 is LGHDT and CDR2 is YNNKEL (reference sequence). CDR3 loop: CASSHTPGGGSYNSPLHF. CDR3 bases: TGTGCCAGCAGCCACACCCCAGGGGGTGGGTCCTATAATTCACCCCTCCACTTT.

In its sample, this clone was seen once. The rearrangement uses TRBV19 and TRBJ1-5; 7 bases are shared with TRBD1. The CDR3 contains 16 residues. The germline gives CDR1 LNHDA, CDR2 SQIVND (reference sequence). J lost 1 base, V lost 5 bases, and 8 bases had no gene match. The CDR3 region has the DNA TGTGCCAGTAGTCCTCGGACAGGCCCGAGCAATCAGCCCCAGCATTTT. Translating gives CASSPRTGPSNQPQHF. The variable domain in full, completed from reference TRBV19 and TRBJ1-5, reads DGGITQSPKYLFRKEGQNVTLSCEQNLNHDAMYWYRQDPGQGLRLIYYSQIVNDFQKGDIAEGYSVSREKKESFPLTVTSAQKNPTAFYLCASSPRTGPSNQPQHFGDGTRLSIL.

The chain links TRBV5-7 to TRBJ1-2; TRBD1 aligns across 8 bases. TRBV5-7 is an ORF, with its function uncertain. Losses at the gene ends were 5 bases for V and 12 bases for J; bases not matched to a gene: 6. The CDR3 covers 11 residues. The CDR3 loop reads CASRPRDRNTF. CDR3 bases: TGTGCCAGCAGGCCCCGGGACAGGAACACCTTC.

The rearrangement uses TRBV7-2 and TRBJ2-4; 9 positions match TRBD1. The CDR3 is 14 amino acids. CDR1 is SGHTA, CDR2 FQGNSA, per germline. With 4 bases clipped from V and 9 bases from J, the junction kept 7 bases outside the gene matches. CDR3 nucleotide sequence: TGTGCCAGCAGCTCGGCTACGGACAGGGGCATTCAGTACTTC. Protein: CASSSATDRGIQYF.

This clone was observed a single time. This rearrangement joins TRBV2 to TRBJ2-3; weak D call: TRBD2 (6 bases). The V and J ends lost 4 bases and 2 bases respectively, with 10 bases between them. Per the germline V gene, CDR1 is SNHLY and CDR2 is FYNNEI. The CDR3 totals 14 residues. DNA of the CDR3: TGTGCCAGCAGTGCTAGCGCGAACACAGATACGCAGTATTTT. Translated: CASSASANTDTQYF.

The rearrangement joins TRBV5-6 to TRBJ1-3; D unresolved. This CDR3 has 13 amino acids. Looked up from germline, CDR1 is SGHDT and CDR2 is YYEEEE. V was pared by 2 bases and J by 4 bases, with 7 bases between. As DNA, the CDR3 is TGTGCCAGCAGCTTACAATCAGGAAACACCATATATTTT. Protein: CASSLQSGNTIYF.

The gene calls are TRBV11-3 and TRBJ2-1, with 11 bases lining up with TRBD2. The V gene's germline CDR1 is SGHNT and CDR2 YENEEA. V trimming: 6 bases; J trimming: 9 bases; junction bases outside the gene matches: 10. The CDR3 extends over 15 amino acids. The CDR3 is CASSTTGLAAGEQFF. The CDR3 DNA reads TGTGCCAGCAGTACTACGGGACTAGCGGCAGGTGAGCAGTTCTTC.

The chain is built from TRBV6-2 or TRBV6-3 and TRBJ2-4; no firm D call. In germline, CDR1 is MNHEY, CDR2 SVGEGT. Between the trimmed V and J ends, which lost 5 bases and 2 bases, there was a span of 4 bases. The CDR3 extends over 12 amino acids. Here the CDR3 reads CASSPTKNIQYF. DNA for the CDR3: TGTGCCAGCAGTCCCACCAAAAACATTCAGTACTTC.

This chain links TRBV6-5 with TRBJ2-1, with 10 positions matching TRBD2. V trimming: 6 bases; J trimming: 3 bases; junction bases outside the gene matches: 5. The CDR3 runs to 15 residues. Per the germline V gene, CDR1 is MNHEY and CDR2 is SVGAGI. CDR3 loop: CASRIAGGFYNEQFF. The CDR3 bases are TGTGCCAGCAGAATAGCGGGGGGATTCTACAATGAGCAGTTCTTC.

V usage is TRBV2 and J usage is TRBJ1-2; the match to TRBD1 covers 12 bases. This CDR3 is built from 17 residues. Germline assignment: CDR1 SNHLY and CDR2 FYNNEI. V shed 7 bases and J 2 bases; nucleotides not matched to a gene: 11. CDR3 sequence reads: CASIWGQGAIGNYGYTF. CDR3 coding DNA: TGTGCCAGCATCTGGGGACAGGGGGCGATTGGGAACTATGGCTACACCTTC. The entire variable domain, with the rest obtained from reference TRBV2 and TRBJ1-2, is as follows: EPEVTQTPSHQVTQMGQEVILRCVPISNHLYFYWYRQILGQKVEFLVSFYNNEISEKSEIFDDQFSVERPDGSNFTLKIRSTKLEDSAMYFCASIWGQGAIGNYGYTFGSGTRLTVV.